These 29 T cell receptor beta chains share one sample of origin, sequenced in a study of Graves' ophthalmopathy and Graves' hyperthyroidism. Investigators amplified TCR beta CDR3 regions from RNA transcripts. HTBI primers were employed in first-round RT-PCR, then a second-round multiplex PCR followed. MiXCR was run by TCRdb on the multiplex PCR reads, yielding one entry per CDR3 protein. Of some 210,000 distinct CDR3 sequences in the sample, roughly 29% were seen once. Sequencing was done on a sample of peripheral blood. Receptors were obtained from a man aged 50 to 60 with Graves' ophthalmopathy.

This clonotype was counted at least ten times. The rearrangement joins TRBV7-3 to TRBJ2-5; a weak D match, TRBD2 (6 bases). From germline, CDR1 is SGHTA and CDR2 FQGTGA. V lost 2 bases to trimming and J lost 7 bases, with 11 bases between them. The CDR3 loop spans 13 amino acids. As DNA, the CDR3 is TGTGCCAGCAGCTTAGAGAGGGGAGGGACCCAGTACTTC. Amino acid sequence: CASSLERGGTQYF. The variable domain in full, completed from reference TRBV7-3 and TRBJ2-5, reads GAGVSQTPSNKVTEKGKYVELRCDPISGHTALYWYRQSLGQGPEFLIYFQGTGAADDSGLPNDRFFAVRPEGSVSTLKIQRTERGDSAVYLCASSLERGGTQYFGPGTRLLVL.

This clonotype has ten or more counts. The chain uses TRBV6-2 or TRBV6-3 and TRBJ2-7, with D unresolved. From germline, CDR1 is MNHEY and CDR2 SVGEGT. The CDR3 totals 13 residues. V gave up 2 bases and J gave up 9 bases, with 14 bases separating them. Here the CDR3 reads CASSYRAPTAQYF. As DNA, the CDR3 is TGTGCCAGCAGTTACAGGGCACCTACGGCGCAGTACTTC.

This clonotype was detected many times. The genes are TRBV12-3 or TRBV12-4 and TRBJ2-5; 7 nucleotides line up with TRBD1. V lost 5 bases and J lost 2; bases outside the gene matches: 5. This CDR3 has 14 residues. The CDR3 region is CASSRDRTQETQYF. DNA of the CDR3: TGTGCCAGCAGTCGGGACAGAACGCAAGAGACCCAGTACTTC.

The CDR3 spells CASKGTGKGSPLHF. Written as DNA, the CDR3 is TGTGCCAGCAAAGGGACAGGGAAGGGTTCACCCCTCCACTTT. The gene calls are TRBV2 and TRBJ1-6, with 9 positions matching TRBD1. Germline CDR1 reads SNHLY; CDR2 reads FYNNEI. The CDR3 runs to 14 residues. The trim removed 7 bases at V and 9 bases at J, leaving 7 bases unmatched.

This clonotype turned up a few times. The chain couples TRBV9 to TRBJ2-7; D not resolved. The germline CDR1 and CDR2 sequences are SGDLS and YYNGEE. The CDR3 is made up of 13 amino acids. Trimming removed 0 bases from V and 1 base from J, with 5 bases in between. CDR3 amino acids: CASSVGVSYEQYF. Written as DNA, the CDR3 is TGTGCCAGCAGCGTAGGGGTTTCCTACGAGCAGTACTTC.

This clonotype was found many times. V and J are TRBV6-2 or TRBV6-3 and TRBJ2-7, with D perhaps TRBD2 (5 bases). Germline CDR1 MNHEY, CDR2 SVGEGT. The V and J ends lost 4 bases and 6 bases respectively, with 13 bases between them. CDR3 length equals 13 residues. Written as DNA, the CDR3 is TGTGCCAGCAGTTCAAGGCGGGCTTCCGAGCAGTACTTC. Amino acid sequence: CASSSRRASEQYF.

This clonotype has ten or more counts. The chain carries TRBV6-1 and TRBJ2-7; 7 positions agree with TRBD1. The CDR3 length is 16 residues. V shed 6 bases and J 2 bases; nucleotides not matched to a gene: 13. Germline loops: CDR1 MNHNS, CDR2 SASEGT. The CDR3 DNA reads TGTGCCAGCAGCCCCCACCGGGACAGACGGCCCTACGAGCAGTACTTC. Its translation is CASSPHRDRRPYEQYF.

The chain is built from TRBV12-3 or TRBV12-4 and TRBJ2-5; tentatively, D is TRBD1 or TRBD2 (7 bases each). With 6 bases removed from V and 5 bases from J, the gap between germline ends came to 19 bases. This CDR3 is built from 15 residues. CDR3 sequence: CASSTWAGGVETQYF. In DNA, the CDR3 is TGTGCCAGCAGCACCTGGGCAGGGGGGGTTGAGACCCAGTACTTC.

In this sample, this clonotype turned up many times. One end of the junction varies from germline; a read error may be responsible. The chain carries TRBV5-1 and TRBJ2-2, with 15 positions matching TRBD2. The CDR3 extends over 19 amino acids. Germline CDR1 reads SGHRS; CDR2 reads YFSETQ. CDR3 amino acids: CARSFGLAGGCEKTGELFF. The CDR3 DNA sequence: TGCGCCAGAAGCTTCGGACTAGCGGGAGGGTGCGAAAAGACCGGGGAGCTGTTTTTT.

This clonotype showed up many times. The rearrangement links TRBV29-1 to TRBJ1-1, with a tentative D call TRBD1 (6 bases). CDR3 size: 12 residues. The germline gives CDR1 SQVTM, CDR2 ANQGSEA. Trimming removed 8 bases from V and 7 bases from J, with 17 bases in between. CDR3 region: CSSVTGGGEAFF. As DNA, the CDR3 is TGCAGCTCTGTGACTGGGGGCGGTGAAGCTTTCTTT.

This clonotype was seen ten or more times. This sequence joins TRBV7-2 and TRBJ1-2; D gene unclear. The germline V gene encodes CDR1 SGHTA and CDR2 FQGNSA. The CDR3 length is 16 residues. Deletions cut 5 bases from V and 0 bases from J, with 16 bases between. Written as DNA, the CDR3 is TGTGCCAGCAGCCGCGACCAACAGAGTTCTAACTATGGCTACACCTTC. It encodes CASSRDQQSSNYGYTF.

This clonotype has at least ten counts. The CDR3 DNA follows: TGTGCCAGCAGCCCCGTGTTCGGTCGGGGCGCGGGTGGCTCACCCCTCCACTTT. Amino acid sequence: CASSPVFGRGAGGSPLHF. The chain has TRBV28 and TRBJ1-6; tentative D call: TRBD1 (5 bases). The CDR3 has 18 amino acids. V was cut by 6 bases and J by 10 bases, with 28 bases left in between. Germline V gene sequence: CDR1 MDHEN, CDR2 SYDVKM.

This clonotype was seen repeatedly, ten times or more. The chain employs TRBV12-3 or TRBV12-4 and TRBJ1-2; D is undetermined. This CDR3 region has 13 residues. Between the trimmed V and J ends, which lost 5 bases and 9 bases, there was a span of 16 bases. The CDR3 DNA reads TGTGCCAGCAGTGATAGCCCTTCCATCAGCTACACCTTC. Translated, it gives CASSDSPSISYTF.

There are many counts of this clonotype. The chain links TRBV20-1 to TRBJ2-7, with TRBD2 matching 8 bases. The germline V gene encodes CDR1 DFQATT and CDR2 SNEGSKA (reference sequence). CDR3 size: 14 residues. The V segment lost 6 bases and the J segment 3 bases; nucleotides outside the gene matches: 10. In DNA, the CDR3 is TGCAGTGCAATACTAGCGGATAGACTCTACGAGCAGTACTTC. Amino acids: CSAILADRLYEQYF.

This clonotype appeared a few times. V and J are TRBV28 and TRBJ2-7; 8 positions match TRBD1. Germline-derived CDR1 and CDR2 are MDHEN and SYDVKM. The CDR3 is 13 residues long. J lost 2 bases, V lost 6 bases, and 3 bases had no gene match. The CDR3 protein is CASRRQGTYEQYF. The CDR3 bases are TGTGCCAGCAGGCGACAGGGGACCTACGAGCAGTACTTC.

There are many counts of this clonotype. One junction end disagrees with the germline gene, perhaps due to a read error. The chain recombines TRBV6-2 or TRBV6-3 with TRBJ2-5; TRBD2 matches 9 bases. This CDR3 contains 16 residues. Germline V gene sequence: CDR1 MNHEY, CDR2 SVGEGT. The CDR3 DNA reads as TGTGCCAGCAGTCCCTCCCTAGCGGGGTACCAAGAGGCCCAGTACTTC. Amino acid sequence: CASSPSLAGYQEAQYF.

This clonotype was recorded at least ten times. The chain couples TRBV19 to TRBJ1-1, with a weak D call TRBD1 (5 bases). The CDR3 has 15 amino acids. The ends were cut back, 5 bases at V and 5 bases at J, with 18 bases in the middle. The germline V gene encodes CDR1 LNHDA and CDR2 SQIVND (reference sequence). This chain's CDR3 is CASSPSGPPGTEAFF. The CDR3 nucleotides are TGTGCCAGTAGTCCCTCGGGACCCCCGGGGACTGAAGCTTTCTTT.

This clonotype was picked up many times. The V gene is TRBV27, the J gene TRBJ1-1; D gene uncertain. The V end lost 3 bases, the J end lost 4 bases, and 9 bases lay between the germline ends. From germline, CDR1 is MNHEY and CDR2 SMNVEV (reference sequence). The CDR3 spans 13 residues. This CDR3 reads CASSFIGPTEAFF. The CDR3 coding sequence is TGTGCCAGCAGTTTTATCGGGCCCACTGAAGCTTTCTTT.

This clonotype was recorded many times. The gene calls are TRBV2 and TRBJ2-7; 8 nucleotides agree with TRBD2. With V trimmed by 5 bases and J by 2 bases, 2 bases remained unmatched. Germline V gene data show CDR1 as SNHLY and CDR2 as FYNNEI. The CDR3 sequence is 13 residues long. The CDR3 spells CASSRAGAYEQYF. The CDR3 coding sequence is TGTGCCAGCAGTAGAGCGGGAGCCTACGAGCAGTACTTC.

This clonotype has ten or more counts. This sequence joins TRBV20-1 and TRBJ2-7; D gene unclear. Germline lookup yields CDR1 DFQATT and CDR2 SNEGSKA (reference sequence). The V end was cut by 3 bases, the J end by 6 bases, with 12 bases between. This CDR3 is built from 12 residues. As DNA, the CDR3 is TGCAGTGCTAGGCAGCTTCCACTCGAGCAGTACTTC. Residues: CSARQLPLEQYF.

The chain has TRBV7-8 and TRBJ1-5; weak D call: TRBD1 (5 bases). Deletions cut 2 bases from V and 0 bases from J, with 8 bases between. Germline V CDR1 and CDR2: SGHVS, FQNEAQ. The CDR3 is 15 residues long. In DNA, the CDR3 is TGTGCCAGCAGCTTAATCAGGGATAGCAATCAGCCCCAGCATTTT. This translates into CASSLIRDSNQPQHF. The full variable domain, in which reference TRBV7-8 and TRBJ1-5 provide the parts outside the CDR3, is GAGVSQSPRYKVAKRGQDVALRCDPISGHVSLFWYQQALGQGPEFLTYFQNEAQLDKSGLPSDRFFAERPEGSVSTLKIQRTQQEDSAVYLCASSLIRDSNQPQHFGDGTRLSIL.

In this sample, this clonotype turned up many times. The rearrangement joins TRBV12-3 or TRBV12-4 to TRBJ2-7; D gene uncertain. Trimming took 6 bases from V and 2 from J, leaving 11 bases between them. The CDR3 contains 13 residues. The chain's CDR3 is CASRSGFPYEQYF. The CDR3 DNA reads TGTGCCAGCAGGTCCGGGTTCCCCTACGAGCAGTACTTC.

This clonotype was detected ten times or more. The chain combines TRBV28 with TRBJ2-7; no clear D. In germline, CDR1 is MDHEN, CDR2 SYDVKM. Trimming took 10 bases from V and 0 from J, leaving 10 bases between them. This CDR3 spans 12 amino acids. The CDR3 spells CATDGSSYEQYF. The DNA of the CDR3 is TGTGCCACGGACGGCAGCTCCTACGAGCAGTACTTC. The full variable domain, in which reference TRBV28 and TRBJ2-7 provide the parts outside the CDR3, is DVKVTQSSRYLVKRTGEKVFLECVQDMDHENMFWYRQDPGLGLRLIYFSYDVKMKEKGDIPEGYSVSREKKERFSLILESASTNQTSMYLCATDGSSYEQYFGPGTRLTVT.

This clonotype was observed many times. The gene calls are TRBV6-2 or TRBV6-3 and TRBJ2-7, with TRBD2 matching over 10 bases. This CDR3 is built from 15 residues. Germline assignment: CDR1 MNHEY and CDR2 SVGEGT. J was trimmed by 0 bases and V by 8 bases; bases with no gene match: 7. CDR3 DNA sequence: TGTGCCAGCCGAAACGGACTAGCGGCCTCCTACGAGCAGTACTTC. Translation gives CASRNGLAASYEQYF.

This clonotype showed up many times. The chain combines TRBV11-2 with TRBJ2-7; 10 nucleotides agree with TRBD2. CDR1 is SGHAT and CDR2 is FQNNGV in the germline V gene. The junction had 4 bases not matched to a gene; V was cut back by 5 bases and J by 3 bases. The CDR3 runs 14 residues. The CDR3 protein is CASSSGTSVYEQYF. CDR3 nucleotides: TGTGCCAGCAGCAGCGGGACTAGCGTCTACGAGCAGTACTTC.

This clonotype was counted at least ten times. V gene TRBV19 combines with J gene TRBJ2-7, with a possible D match to TRBD2 (5 bases). Per germline, CDR1 LNHDA and CDR2 SQIVND (reference sequence). The V end lost 4 bases, the J end lost 6 bases, and 19 bases lay between the germline ends. CDR3 length equals 15 residues. CDR3 amino acids: CASSTSGGPLFEQYF. The DNA for the CDR3 is TGTGCCAGTAGTACAAGCGGAGGACCCCTATTCGAGCAGTACTTC.

This clonotype was seen many times. The chain is built from TRBV6-1 and TRBJ2-7; D is possibly TRBD1 (6 bases). Looked up from germline, CDR1 is MNHNS and CDR2 is SASEGT. V lost 6 bases and J 3 bases, leaving 12 bases between the germline ends. The CDR3 length is 13 residues. The CDR3: CASRSGTFYEQYF. In DNA form, the CDR3 reads TGTGCCAGCAGATCCGGGACATTCTACGAGCAGTACTTC.

This chain uses TRBV6-2 or TRBV6-3 with TRBJ1-1, with a possible D match to TRBD1 (6 bases). This CDR3 has 12 amino acids. V lost 7 bases, J lost 11 bases, and 17 bases lay in between. The germline V gene encodes CDR1 MNHEY and CDR2 SVGEGT. The CDR3 is CASTQKPGEAFF. In DNA, the CDR3 is TGTGCCAGCACCCAGAAGCCAGGGGAGGCTTTCTTT.

This clonotype was observed at least ten times. The gene calls are TRBV2 and TRBJ1-5; D possibly corresponds to TRBD1 (5 bases). The germline gives CDR1 SNHLY, CDR2 FYNNEI. The CDR3 sequence is 14 residues long. The germline V and J ends were trimmed by 1 base and 4 bases, with 8 bases remaining between them. The CDR3 region has the DNA TGTGCCAGCAGTGAAGGTGGGGGTAATCAGCCCCAGCATTTT. Protein: CASSEGGGNQPQHF.